This paragraph reports one TCR beta chain. Antigen: not known. The CDR3 runs 14 residues. V shed 4 bases and J shed 0 bases, with 10 bases lying between them. TCRdb passed the reads through MiXCR, listing each CDR3 protein once. The sample yields fewer than 150,000 distinct CDR3 sequences, 30% seen once. The data were obtained in a study of T cell repertoires in cytomegalovirus infection. On the study more broadly: Recently identified HLA-C-restricted CMV epitopes were used, and well-studied HLA-B-restricted CMV epitopes were used as well. An indication of both CMV infection and matching HLA type came from public TCR beta signatures. Study-wide results and caveats: Dominating the ex vivo response were HLA-C-restricted CMV-specific TCR beta clonotypes.

The rearrangement joins TRBV12-3 or TRBV12-4 to TRBJ2-7; D is perhaps TRBD1 or TRBD2 (5 bases each). The TCR comes from a human donor in good health (CMV status not recorded). Some clones in this sample may be carry-over from other donors' samples. Sequences were derived from CD8+ T cells from cultured PBMCs, sampled from culture after CMV antigen stimulation. The CDR3 nucleotides are TGTGCCAGCAGTTCTACGGGGCCCTCCTACGAGCAGTACTTC. Amino acids: CASSSTGPSYEQYF.